What follows is one T cell receptor beta chain and its context. The antigen is not known. This sample stems from a study of cytomegalovirus exposure and HLA in healthy donors. General study findings and limits: A later analysis linked a missense variant in DCLRE1C to the trimming of TCR beta V and J genes. Later work found most CMV-associated TCR beta chains apparently HLA-restricted.

CDR1 and CDR2 (germline): SGHNT, YYREEE (reference sequence). Trimming took 4 bases from V and 2 from J, leaving 10 bases between them. This CDR3 spans 13 amino acids. A multiplex PCR was run with 60 Vbeta primers and 13 Jbeta primers. Assay: immunoSEQ multiplex PCR; the TCRdb copy retains only in-frame clones and omits some. The profile covers some 110,000 clones, with 70% to 75% appearing a single time and around 1.3% taken by the ten largest. This chain connects TRBV5-4 to TRBJ2-7; unclear D gene. The TCR originated in a man aged 35 to 55 in good health and CMV-seronegative. Sequenced material: PBMCs. The CDR3 here is CASSAGFTYEQYF. As DNA, the CDR3 is TGTGCCAGCAGCGCCGGGTTTACCTACGAGCAGTACTTC.